The rows below give T cell receptor beta chains drawn from one sample of a study of T-cell reconstitution after alpha-beta-depleted transplantation in children. Using its own MiXCR run on the PCR reads, TCRdb lists one record per CDR3 protein. The table includes about 290,000 distinct CDR3 sequences, roughly 8.2% detected once. The specimen comprised peripheral blood, sampled 360 days after TCRalphabeta/CD19-depleted stem cell transplant. Receptor source: a female patient aged 2-9 years who had a stem cell transplant for Fanconi anemia, so the T cells may come from the graft donor. Both conserved end residues are trimmed from each CDR3.

J gene: TRBJ1-1
CDR3 length: 14
V gene: TRBV6-1
CDR3 protein: ASSRDLGQGFTEAF

J gene: TRBJ2-5
CDR3 length: 11
V gene: TRBV20-1
CDR3 protein: SAPSGEIETQY

J gene: TRBJ2-3
CDR3 length: 14
V gene: TRBV4-1
CDR3 protein: ASSLLTSGPTDTQY

J gene: TRBJ1-4
CDR3 length: 13
V gene: TRBV10-3
CDR3 protein: AIATGQGANEKLF

J gene: TRBJ1-1
CDR3 length: 13
V gene: TRBV6-5
CDR3 protein: ASSYVVGNDAEAF

J gene: TRBJ2-7
CDR3 length: 13
V gene: TRBV6-1
CDR3 protein: ASRPAGTGAHEQY

J gene: TRBJ1-2
CDR3 length: 12
V gene: TRBV5-1
CDR3 protein: ASSLEGQGAGYT

J gene: TRBJ2-7
CDR3 length: 14
V gene: TRBV28
CDR3 protein: ASSTLRGTTWYEQY

J gene: TRBJ1-4
CDR3 length: 13
V gene: TRBV12-3/TRBV12-4
CDR3 protein: ASSFRDSRNEKLF

J gene: TRBJ2-3
CDR3 length: 14
V gene: TRBV7-3
CDR3 protein: ASSSGLAGSQDTQY

J gene: TRBJ1-1
CDR3 length: 11
V gene: TRBV3-1
CDR3 protein: ASSRMDWTEAF

J gene: TRBJ2-3
CDR3 length: 11
V gene: TRBV7-8
CDR3 protein: ASSLVPPNTQY

J gene: TRBJ2-1
CDR3 length: 13
V gene: TRBV4-1
CDR3 protein: ASSHSDGFYNEQF

J gene: TRBJ1-4
CDR3 length: 12
V gene: TRBV7-8
CDR3 protein: ASSLGSVSGKLF

J gene: TRBJ2-1
CDR3 length: 13
V gene: TRBV7-2
CDR3 protein: ASSPFRETYNEQF

J gene: TRBJ1-5
CDR3 length: 13
V gene: TRBV7-8
CDR3 protein: ASSFHRQRNQPQH

J gene: TRBJ2-7
CDR3 length: 14
V gene: TRBV21-1
CDR3 protein: ASSKGGVEGHYEQY

J gene: TRBJ2-7
CDR3 length: 8
V gene: TRBV7-9
CDR3 protein: ASSPSEQY

J gene: TRBJ1-1
CDR3 length: 12
V gene: TRBV10-3
CDR3 protein: AISAGGRDTEAF

J gene: TRBJ2-1
CDR3 length: 13
V gene: TRBV9
CDR3 protein: ASSARTSGSGEQF

J gene: TRBJ2-1
CDR3 length: 11
V gene: TRBV6-5
CDR3 protein: ASSSRPGLEQF

J gene: TRBJ1-1
CDR3 length: 11
V gene: TRBV12-5
CDR3 protein: ASGKLQLGAAF

J gene: TRBJ1-1
CDR3 length: 14
V gene: TRBV12-3/TRBV12-4
CDR3 protein: ASSPGTEGSGTEAF

J gene: TRBJ2-1
CDR3 length: 11
V gene: TRBV7-9
CDR3 protein: ASSLGGEGEQF

J gene: TRBJ2-7
CDR3 length: 14
V gene: TRBV6-1
CDR3 protein: ASSRGLAGSSYEQY

J gene: TRBJ2-3
CDR3 length: 13
V gene: TRBV20-1
CDR3 protein: SARLAGRSTDTQY

J gene: TRBJ1-1
CDR3 length: 14
V gene: TRBV20-1
CDR3 protein: SATGTAGVLNTEAF

J gene: TRBJ2-4
CDR3 length: 14
V gene: TRBV7-2
CDR3 protein: ASSLGRGVSKNIQY

J gene: TRBJ2-1
CDR3 length: 12
V gene: TRBV7-2
CDR3 protein: ASSLASGGGEQF

J gene: TRBJ1-1
CDR3 length: 14
V gene: TRBV28
CDR3 protein: ASSPRFRFWNTEAF

J gene: TRBJ1-4
CDR3 length: 11
V gene: TRBV12-3/TRBV12-4
CDR3 protein: ASNRARNEKLF

J gene: TRBJ1-1
CDR3 length: 12
V gene: TRBV29-1
CDR3 protein: SGLTGPGNTEAF

J gene: TRBJ2-5
CDR3 length: 13
V gene: TRBV25-1
CDR3 protein: ASSEAGTIVETQY

J gene: TRBJ2-5
CDR3 length: 12
V gene: TRBV21-1
CDR3 protein: ASSKGQSQETQY

J gene: TRBJ2-2
CDR3 length: 12
V gene: TRBV30
CDR3 protein: AWKSGTNTGELF